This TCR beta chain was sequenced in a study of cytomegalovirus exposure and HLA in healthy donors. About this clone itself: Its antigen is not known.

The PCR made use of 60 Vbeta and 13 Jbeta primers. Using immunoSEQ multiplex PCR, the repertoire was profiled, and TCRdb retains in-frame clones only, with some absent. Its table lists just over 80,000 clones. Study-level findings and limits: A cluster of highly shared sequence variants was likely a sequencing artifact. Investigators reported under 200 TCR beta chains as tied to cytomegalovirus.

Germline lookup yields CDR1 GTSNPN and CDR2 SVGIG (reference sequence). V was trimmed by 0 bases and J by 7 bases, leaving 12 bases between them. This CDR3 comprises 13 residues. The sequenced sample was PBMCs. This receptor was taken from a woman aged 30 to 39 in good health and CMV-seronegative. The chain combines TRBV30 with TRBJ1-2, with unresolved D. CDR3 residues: CAWSVLGVGGYTF. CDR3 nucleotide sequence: TGTGCCTGGAGTGTACTGGGCGTCGGTGGCTACACCTTC. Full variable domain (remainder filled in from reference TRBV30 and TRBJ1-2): SQTIHQWPATLVQPVGSPLSLECTVEGTSNPNLYWYRQAAGRGLQLLFYSVGIGQISSEVPQNLSASRPQDRQFILSSKKLLLSDSGFYLCAWSVLGVGGYTFGSGTRLTVV.